One sample yielded the 11 T cell receptor beta chains listed below, sequenced in a study of cytomegalovirus exposure and HLA in healthy donors. PCR involved 60 Vbeta and 13 Jbeta primers. Sequencing was performed with immunoSEQ multiplex PCR; in TCRdb, only in-frame clones are kept and a portion is missing. The table includes some 60,000 clones, 87% detected once. Sequencing input: PBMCs. Receptor source: a man between 18 and 35 years old in good health and CMV-seronegative.

The gene calls are TRBV7-2 and TRBJ2-5; 8 nucleotides align to TRBD2. The CDR3 is 15 residues long. The V and J ends lost 2 bases and 4 bases, in that order; junction bases with no gene match: 6. Germline CDR1 reads SGHTA; CDR2 reads FQGNSA. CDR3 nucleotides: TGTGCCAGCAGCTTAACAGCGGGGGCACCAGAGACCCAGTACTTC. This gives the protein CASSLTAGAPETQYF.

The chain has TRBV6-5 and TRBJ1-1, with D possibly being TRBD1 (5 bases). V was clipped by 8 bases and J by 4 bases, with 8 bases between them. The CDR3 has 11 amino acids. Germline V CDR1 and CDR2: MNHEY, SVGAGI. In DNA, the CDR3 is TGTGCCAGCGGAAGGGGCACTGAAGCTTTCTTT. It encodes CASGRGTEAFF.

The gene calls are TRBV7-2 and TRBJ2-3, with TRBD2 matching 10 bases. Germline assignment: CDR1 SGHTA and CDR2 FQGNSA. V was clipped by 3 bases and J by 3 bases; unmatched bases: 3. This CDR3 spans 15 amino acids. The CDR3 loop is CASSFWTSGTDTQYF. For the CDR3, the DNA is TGTGCCAGCAGCTTTTGGACTAGCGGAACAGATACGCAGTATTTT. The whole variable domain, filled in from reference TRBV7-2 and TRBJ2-3, reads GAGVSQSPSNKVTEKGKDVELRCDPISGHTALYWYRQSLGQGLEFLIYFQGNSAPDKSGLPSDRFSAERTGGSVSTLTIQRTQQEDSAVYLCASSFWTSGTDTQYFGPGTRLTVL.

This clone showed up just once. The rearrangement links TRBV28 to TRBJ2-1, with 9 bases lining up with TRBD2. J was trimmed by 16 bases and V by 4 bases; bases with no gene match: 8. CDR3 size: 12 residues. Germline V CDR1 and CDR2: MDHEN, SYDVKM. The CDR3 nucleotides are TGTGCCAGCAGTTCGAGAGCGGGGGGCAAATTCTTC. Protein product: CASSSRAGGKFF. The complete variable domain, with remaining parts taken from reference TRBV28 and TRBJ2-1, reads DVKVTQSSRYLVKRTGEKVFLECVQDMDHENMFWYRQDPGLGLRLIYFSYDVKMKEKGDIPEGYSVSREKKERFSLILESASTNQTSMYLCASSSRAGGKFFGPGTRLTVL.

The chain couples TRBV9 to TRBJ2-5, with D hard to call. The CDR3 is made up of 13 amino acids. Germline V gene sequence: CDR1 SGDLS, CDR2 YYNGEE. Trimming shortened V by 0 bases and J by 4 bases, and 7 bases separated the two germline ends. CDR3 region: CASSVASTETQYF. CDR3 DNA: TGTGCCAGCAGCGTAGCTAGTACAGAGACCCAGTACTTC.

This clone was picked up a small number of times. V and J are TRBV18 and TRBJ1-5, with 7 bases that match TRBD1. V lost 4 bases and J lost 7; bases outside the gene matches: 7. In germline, CDR1 is KGHSH, CDR2 LQKENI. CDR3 length equals 14 residues. CDR3 coding DNA: TGTGCCAGCTCACTTACAGGGGCGGGCCAGCCCCAGCATTTT. Protein product: CASSLTGAGQPQHF. The full variable domain, completed using reference TRBV18 and TRBJ1-5, is NAGVMQNPRHLVRRRGQEARLRCSPMKGHSHVYWYRQLPEEGLKFMVYLQKENIIDESGMPKERFSAEFPKEGPSILRIQQVVRGDSAAYFCASSLTGAGQPQHFGDGTRLSIL.

This clone was seen just once. This chain uses TRBV9 with TRBJ2-7, with 11 nucleotides matching TRBD1. Germline values: CDR1 SGDLS, CDR2 YYNGEE. The CDR3 has 12 residues. Unmatched junction bases numbered 1, after V lost 7 bases and J lost 4 bases. The CDR3 loop is CASGTGGYEQYF. The CDR3 nucleotides read TGTGCCAGCGGGACAGGGGGGTACGAGCAGTACTTC. Combining the CDR3 with reference TRBV9 and TRBJ2-7 gives the whole variable domain DSGVTQTPKHLITATGQRVTLRCSPRSGDLSVYWYQQSLDQGLQFLIQYYNGEERAKGNILERFSAQQFPDLHSELNLSSLELGDSALYFCASGTGGYEQYFGPGTRLTVT.

The V call is TRBV6-6, the J call TRBJ2-2; 7 bases map to TRBD1. This CDR3 is built from 12 residues. Trimming took 7 bases from V and 8 from J; bases not matched to a gene: 4. From germline, CDR1 is MNHNY and CDR2 SVGAGI (reference sequence). The CDR3 DNA reads TGTGCCAGCATAGAGGGGGCTGGGGAGCTGTTTTTT. Its translation is CASIEGAGELFF.

The V gene is TRBV7-8, the J gene TRBJ2-3; the D is unclear. The CDR3 runs to 13 residues. The germline CDR1 and CDR2 sequences are SGHVS and FQNEAQ. V was cut by 7 bases and J by 0 bases, with 8 bases left in between. CDR3 loop: CASIPSSTDTQYF. CDR3 DNA sequence: TGTGCCAGCATCCCTTCTAGCACAGATACGCAGTATTTT.

The V call is TRBV7-8, the J call TRBJ1-5, with D maybe TRBD1 (6 bases). The germline CDR1 and CDR2 sequences are SGHVS and FQNEAQ. The CDR3 is made up of 13 amino acids. The V and J ends lost 1 base and 5 bases respectively, with 6 bases between them. CDR3: CASSLEGDQPQHF. CDR3 nucleotides: TGTGCCAGCAGCTTAGAGGGGGATCAGCCCCAGCATTTT.

This rearrangement joins TRBV30 to TRBJ1-2; maybe TRBD1 (5 bases). V lost 2 bases and J lost 4, with 8 bases in between. Germline V gives CDR1 GTSNPN, CDR2 SVGIG (reference sequence). This CDR3 is 12 amino acids long. In nucleotides, the CDR3 is TGTGCCTGGAGTCCCGACAGCTATGGCTACACCTTC. It yields the protein CAWSPDSYGYTF.